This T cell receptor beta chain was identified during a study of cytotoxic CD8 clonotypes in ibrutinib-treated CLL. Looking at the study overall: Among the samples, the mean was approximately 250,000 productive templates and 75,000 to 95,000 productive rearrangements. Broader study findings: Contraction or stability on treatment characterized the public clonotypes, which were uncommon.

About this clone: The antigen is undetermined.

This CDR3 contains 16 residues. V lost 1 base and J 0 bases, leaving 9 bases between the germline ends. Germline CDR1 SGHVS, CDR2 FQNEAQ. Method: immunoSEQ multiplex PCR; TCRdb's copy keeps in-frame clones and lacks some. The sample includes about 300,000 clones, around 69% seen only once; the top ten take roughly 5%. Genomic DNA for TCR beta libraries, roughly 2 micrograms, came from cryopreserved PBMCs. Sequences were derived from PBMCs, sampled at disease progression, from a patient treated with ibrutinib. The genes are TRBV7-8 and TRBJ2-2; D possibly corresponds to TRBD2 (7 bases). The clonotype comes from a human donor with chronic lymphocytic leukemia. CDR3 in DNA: TGTGCCAGCAGCTTAGTAGGGGGGGCGAACACCGGGGAGCTGTTTTTT. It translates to CASSLVGGANTGELFF.